The 17 T cell receptor beta chains below all came from one sample that was sequenced in a study of CXCR3-negative and CXCR3-positive naive CD8 T cells. Study-wide points: The TRB CDR3s that CXCR3-positive naive cells carried were more hydrophobic than those of CXCR3-negative naive cells.

No antigen has been identified for these receptors. All TRB cDNA libraries came from 5' RACE performed with UMI labels. TCRdb reprocessed the 5' RACE reads, keeping one entry per CDR3 protein, no DNA. Its table records about 120,000 distinct CDR3 sequences. Sequences were obtained from naive CXCR3+ CD8+ T cells from blood. Regarding subset: CD45RO-CCR7+CD27+CD95- naive CD8+ T cells expressing CXCR3 (TNR3+). These receptors originate from a human donor in good health. Some clones in this sample may be carry-over from other donors' samples.

The chain couples TRBV9 to TRBJ2-1; the D gene TCRdb calls, TRBD1, cannot be checked with no DNA. The CDR3 is made up of 15 amino acids. Per germline, CDR1 SGDLS and CDR2 YYNGEE. CDR3 amino acids: CASSGWTGDYNEQFF. The full variable domain, rest sourced from reference TRBV9 and TRBJ2-1, is DSGVTQTPKHLITATGQRVTLRCSPRSGDLSVYWYQQSLDQGLQFLIQYYNGEERAKGNILERFSAQQFPDLHSELNLSSLELGDSALYFCASSGWTGDYNEQFFGPGTRLTVL.

V gene TRBV6-2 or TRBV6-3 combines with J gene TRBJ2-7; TCRdb outputs TRBD1, but without DNA this stays unchecked. The germline CDR1 and CDR2 sequences are MNHEY and SVGEGT. The CDR3 runs 15 residues. CDR3 sequence reads: CASSFYRDRSYEQYF.

The chain couples TRBV29-1 to TRBJ2-1. The CDR3 consists of 18 residues. Germline CDR1 SQVTM, CDR2 ANQGSEA. CDR3 sequence: CSVEDQLGSRISYNEQFF.

The genes are TRBV27 and TRBJ2-7; absent DNA, TCRdb's TRBD1 call cannot be checked. This CDR3 spans 13 amino acids. From germline, CDR1 is MNHEY and CDR2 SMNVEV (reference sequence). CDR3 sequence reads: CASSLTPKYEQYF.

V is TRBV4-1 and J is TRBJ2-7. This CDR3 comprises 15 residues. Germline values: CDR1 MGHRA, CDR2 YSYEKL. CDR3: CASSQDPIGSYEQYF.

The chain carries TRBV6-5 and TRBJ2-7; the TRBD2 assignment by TCRdb is unverifiable without DNA. Germline CDR1 reads MNHEY; CDR2 reads SVGAGI. The CDR3 has 15 amino acids. The CDR3: CASSLPGALLGEQYF.

The J gene is TRBJ2-5, the V gene TRBV6-6; the TRBD1 assignment by TCRdb is unverifiable without DNA. The CDR3 loop spans 13 amino acids. Germline CDR1 MNHNY, CDR2 SVGAGI (reference sequence). CDR3 residues: CASRGGAAETQYF.

The gene calls are TRBV6-2 or TRBV6-3 and TRBJ2-7; TCRdb's D call of TRBD1 is untestable without DNA. Germline CDR1 is MNHEY and CDR2 is SVGEGT. CDR3 length: 16 amino acids. CDR3 in amino acids: CASSSPRWTGTYEQYF.

J is TRBJ2-2 and V is TRBV28. The CDR3 loop spans 15 amino acids. Germline CDR1 reads MDHEN; CDR2 reads SYDVKM. The chain's CDR3 is CASSFLPVATGELFF.

This chain links TRBV7-2 with TRBJ2-3; with no DNA, the TCRdb D assignment of TRBD1 cannot be verified. Germline V CDR1 and CDR2: SGHTA, FQGNSA. The CDR3 runs to 14 residues. CDR3 loop: CASRIGRSSDTQYF.

The chain joins TRBV24-1 to TRBJ1-1. The CDR3 consists of 17 residues. Germline V gene sequence: CDR1 KGHDR, CDR2 SFDVKD. The chain's CDR3 is CATSDSPVQGGDTEAFF.

This rearrangement joins TRBV15 to TRBJ1-4; TCRdb reports TRBD1, a call that lacks DNA to check it against. This CDR3 has 15 residues. Germline CDR1 reads LNHNV; CDR2 reads YYDKDF (reference sequence). CDR3 in amino acids: CATSRDQGMDEKLFF.

The chain joins TRBV4-1 to TRBJ1-1. This CDR3 region has 16 residues. Germline V gene lookup returns CDR1 MGHRA and CDR2 YSYEKL. The CDR3 is CASSQEPGLMGTEAFF.

This chain connects TRBV3-1 to TRBJ2-2. The CDR3 is 15 residues long. Germline CDR1 LGHDT, CDR2 YNNKEL (reference sequence). The CDR3 protein is CASSQGTQNTGELFF.

This chain links TRBV24-1 with TRBJ2-5. Per germline, CDR1 KGHDR and CDR2 SFDVKD. This CDR3 is built from 14 residues. This chain's CDR3 is CATSDPDLQETQYF.

This rearrangement joins TRBV15 to TRBJ2-1. CDR3 size: 13 residues. In germline, CDR1 is LNHNV, CDR2 YYDKDF (reference sequence). The CDR3 sequence: CATSRVNYNEQFF.

V and J are TRBV29-1 and TRBJ2-3; TCRdb selects TRBD1, and the lack of DNA leaves this call unchecked. Germline V gives CDR1 SQVTM, CDR2 ANQGSEA. This CDR3 is 14 amino acids long. The CDR3 sequence: CSVEGTGFPDTQYF.